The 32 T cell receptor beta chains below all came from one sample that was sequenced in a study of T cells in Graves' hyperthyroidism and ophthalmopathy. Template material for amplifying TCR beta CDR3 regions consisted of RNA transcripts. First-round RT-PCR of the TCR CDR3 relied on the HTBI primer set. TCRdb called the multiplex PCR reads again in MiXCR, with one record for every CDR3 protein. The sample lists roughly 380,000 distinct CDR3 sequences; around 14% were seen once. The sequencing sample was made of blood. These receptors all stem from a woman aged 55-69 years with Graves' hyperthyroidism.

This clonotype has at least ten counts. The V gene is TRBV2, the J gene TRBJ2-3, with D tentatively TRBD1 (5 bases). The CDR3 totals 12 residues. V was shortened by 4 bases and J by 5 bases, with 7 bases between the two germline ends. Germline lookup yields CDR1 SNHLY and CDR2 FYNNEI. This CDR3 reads CASSAQGDTQYF. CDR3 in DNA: TGTGCCAGCAGTGCCCAGGGAGATACGCAGTATTTT.

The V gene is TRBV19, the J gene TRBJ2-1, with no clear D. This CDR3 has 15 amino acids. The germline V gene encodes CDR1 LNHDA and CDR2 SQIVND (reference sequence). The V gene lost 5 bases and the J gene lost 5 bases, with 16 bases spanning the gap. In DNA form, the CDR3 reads TGTGCCAGTAGTCCGAGACCCAGGCGGCACAATGAGCAGTTCTTC. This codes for CASSPRPRRHNEQFF.

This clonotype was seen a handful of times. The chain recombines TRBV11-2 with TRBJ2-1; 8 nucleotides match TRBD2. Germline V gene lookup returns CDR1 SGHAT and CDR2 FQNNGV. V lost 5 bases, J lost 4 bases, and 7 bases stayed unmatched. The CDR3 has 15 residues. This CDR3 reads CASSKGVAGYNEQFF. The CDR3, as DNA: TGTGCCAGCAGCAAGGGGGTAGCGGGGTACAATGAGCAGTTCTTC.

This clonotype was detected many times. In DNA, the CDR3 is TGTGCCAGCAGCCAAACGGGAAGCCAAGAGACCCAGTACTTC. Translating it yields CASSQTGSQETQYF. The chain has TRBV3-1 and TRBJ2-5; TRBD2 is a possible D gene (5 bases). The CDR3 runs to 14 residues. Germline V CDR1 and CDR2: LGHDT, YNNKEL (reference sequence). The V end was cut by 2 bases, the J end by 1 base, with 8 bases between.

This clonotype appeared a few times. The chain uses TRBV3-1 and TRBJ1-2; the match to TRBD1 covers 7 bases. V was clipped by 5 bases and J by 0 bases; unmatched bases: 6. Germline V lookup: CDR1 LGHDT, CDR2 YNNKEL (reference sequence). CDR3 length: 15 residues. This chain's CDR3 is CASSEGTAPNYGYTF. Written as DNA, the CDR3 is TGTGCCAGCAGCGAAGGGACAGCCCCTAACTATGGCTACACCTTC.

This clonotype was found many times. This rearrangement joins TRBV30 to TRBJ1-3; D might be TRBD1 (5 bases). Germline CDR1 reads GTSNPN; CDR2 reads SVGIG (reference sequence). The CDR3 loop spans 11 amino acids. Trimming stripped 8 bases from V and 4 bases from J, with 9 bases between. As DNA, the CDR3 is TGTGCCACAGCAGGGGGAAACACCATATATTTT. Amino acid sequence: CATAGGNTIYF.

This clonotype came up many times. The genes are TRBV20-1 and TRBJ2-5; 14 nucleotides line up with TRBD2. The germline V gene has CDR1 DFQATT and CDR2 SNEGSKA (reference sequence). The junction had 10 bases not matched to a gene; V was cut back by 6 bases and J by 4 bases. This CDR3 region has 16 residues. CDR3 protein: CSAVGLAGGSAETQYF. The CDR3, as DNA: TGCAGTGCCGTTGGACTAGCGGGAGGTTCGGCAGAGACCCAGTACTTC.

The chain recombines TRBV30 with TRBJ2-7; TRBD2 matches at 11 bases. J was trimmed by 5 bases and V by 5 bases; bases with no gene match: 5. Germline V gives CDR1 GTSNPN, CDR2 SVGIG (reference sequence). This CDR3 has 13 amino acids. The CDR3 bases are TGTGCCTGGCGTCCGGGACTAGCGGACGAGCAGTACTTC. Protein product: CAWRPGLADEQYF.

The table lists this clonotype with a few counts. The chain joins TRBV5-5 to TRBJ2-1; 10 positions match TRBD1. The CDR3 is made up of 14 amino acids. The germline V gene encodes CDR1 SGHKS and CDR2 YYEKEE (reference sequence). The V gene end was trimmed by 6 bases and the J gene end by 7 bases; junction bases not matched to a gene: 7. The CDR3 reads CASIRQGAWNEQFF. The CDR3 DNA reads TGTGCCAGCATCCGACAGGGGGCTTGGAATGAGCAGTTCTTC.

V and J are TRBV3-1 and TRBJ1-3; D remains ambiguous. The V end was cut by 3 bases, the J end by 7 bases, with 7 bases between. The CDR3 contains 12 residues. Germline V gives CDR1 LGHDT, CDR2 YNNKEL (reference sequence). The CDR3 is CASSHWDNTIYF. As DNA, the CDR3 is TGTGCCAGCAGCCATTGGGATAACACCATATATTTT.

The CDR3 protein is CASSLKGTAYPSTDTQYF. CDR3 DNA sequence: TGTGCCAGCAGTTTAAAAGGGACAGCCTACCCTAGCACAGATACGCAGTATTTT. This chain joins TRBV27 and TRBJ2-3, with 7 nucleotides matching TRBD1. Trimming removed 2 bases from V and 0 bases from J; junction bases left unmatched: 11. The germline V gene has CDR1 MNHEY and CDR2 SMNVEV (reference sequence). This CDR3 has 18 amino acids.

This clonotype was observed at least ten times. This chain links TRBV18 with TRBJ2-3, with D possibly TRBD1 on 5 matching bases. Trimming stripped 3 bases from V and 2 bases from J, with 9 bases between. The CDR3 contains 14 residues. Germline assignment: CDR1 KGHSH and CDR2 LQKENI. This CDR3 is CASSPDILTDTQYF. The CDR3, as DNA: TGTGCCAGCTCACCGGACATCCTCACAGATACGCAGTATTTT. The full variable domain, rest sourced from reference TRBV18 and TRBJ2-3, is NAGVMQNPRHLVRRRGQEARLRCSPMKGHSHVYWYRQLPEEGLKFMVYLQKENIIDESGMPKERFSAEFPKEGPSILRIQQVVRGDSAAYFCASSPDILTDTQYFGPGTRLTVL.

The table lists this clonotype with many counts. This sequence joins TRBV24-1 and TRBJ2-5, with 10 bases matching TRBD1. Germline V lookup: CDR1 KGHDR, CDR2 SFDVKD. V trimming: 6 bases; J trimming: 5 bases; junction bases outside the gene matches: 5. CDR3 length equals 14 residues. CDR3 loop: CATSSTGGLETQYF. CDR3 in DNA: TGTGCCACCAGTTCGACAGGGGGCCTGGAGACCCAGTACTTC.

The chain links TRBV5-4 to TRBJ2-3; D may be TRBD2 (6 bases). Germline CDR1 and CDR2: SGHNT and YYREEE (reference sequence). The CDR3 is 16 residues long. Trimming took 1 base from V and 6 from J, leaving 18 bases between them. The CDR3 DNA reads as TGTGCCAGCAGCTTGAATCGGGAGAGGTCCACGGATACGCAGTATTTT. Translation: CASSLNRERSTDTQYF.

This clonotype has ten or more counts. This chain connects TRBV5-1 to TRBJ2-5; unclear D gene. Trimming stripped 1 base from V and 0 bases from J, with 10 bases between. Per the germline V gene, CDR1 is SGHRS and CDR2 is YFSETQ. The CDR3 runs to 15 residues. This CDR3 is CASSLTRANQETQYF. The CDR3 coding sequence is TGCGCCAGCAGCTTGACTCGGGCCAACCAAGAGACCCAGTACTTC.

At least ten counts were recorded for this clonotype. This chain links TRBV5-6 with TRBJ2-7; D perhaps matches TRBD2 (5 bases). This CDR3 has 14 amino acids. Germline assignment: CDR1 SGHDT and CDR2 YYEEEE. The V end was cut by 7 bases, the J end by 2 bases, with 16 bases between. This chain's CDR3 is CASQRGGSTYEQYF. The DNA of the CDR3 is TGTGCCAGCCAAAGAGGAGGATCGACCTACGAGCAGTACTTC.

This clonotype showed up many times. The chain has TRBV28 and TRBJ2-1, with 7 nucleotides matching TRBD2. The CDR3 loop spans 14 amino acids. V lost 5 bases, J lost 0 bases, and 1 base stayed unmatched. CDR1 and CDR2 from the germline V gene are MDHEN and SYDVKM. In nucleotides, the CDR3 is TGTGCCAGCAGTGGGGGGGACTCCTACAATGAGCAGTTCTTC. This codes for CASSGGDSYNEQFF.

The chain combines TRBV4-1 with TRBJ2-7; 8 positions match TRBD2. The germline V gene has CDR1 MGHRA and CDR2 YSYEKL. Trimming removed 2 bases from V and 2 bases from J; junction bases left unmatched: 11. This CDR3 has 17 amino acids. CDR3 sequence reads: CASSQLPPLADAYEQYF. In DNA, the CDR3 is TGCGCCAGCAGCCAACTCCCCCCACTAGCGGACGCCTACGAGCAGTACTTC.

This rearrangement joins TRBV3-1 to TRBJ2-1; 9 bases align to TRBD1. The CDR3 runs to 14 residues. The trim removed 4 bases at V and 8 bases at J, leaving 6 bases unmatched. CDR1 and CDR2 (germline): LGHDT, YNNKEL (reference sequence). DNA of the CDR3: TGTGCCAGCAGCCCGGGACAGGGTGTGGATGAGCAGTTCTTC. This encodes CASSPGQGVDEQFF.

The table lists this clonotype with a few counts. CDR3 residues: CASSPLGGRGYEQYF. CDR3 nucleotide sequence: TGTGCCAGCAGTCCACTCGGGGGGCGCGGGTACGAGCAGTACTTC. The rearrangement links TRBV28 to TRBJ2-7, with D tentatively TRBD2 (7 bases). This CDR3 is built from 15 residues. The ends were cut back, 5 bases at V and 4 bases at J, with 18 bases in the middle. Per the germline V gene, CDR1 is MDHEN and CDR2 is SYDVKM.

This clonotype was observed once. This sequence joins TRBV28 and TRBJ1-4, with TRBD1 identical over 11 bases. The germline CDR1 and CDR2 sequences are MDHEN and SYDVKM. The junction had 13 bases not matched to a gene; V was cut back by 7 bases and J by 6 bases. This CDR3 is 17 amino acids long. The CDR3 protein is CASTTGQGELVDEKLFF. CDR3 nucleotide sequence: TGTGCCAGCACTACGGGACAGGGGGAGTTAGTGGATGAAAAACTGTTTTTT.

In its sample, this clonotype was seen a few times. CDR3 bases: TGTGCCAGCAGCATCGCAGGGTATGAGCAGTTCTTC. Translating gives CASSIAGYEQFF. The chain is built from TRBV28 and TRBJ2-1; tentative D call: TRBD1 (5 bases). CDR1 is MDHEN and CDR2 is SYDVKM in the germline V gene. V gave up 6 bases and J gave up 8 bases, with 11 bases separating them. This CDR3 has 12 amino acids. Filled out from reference TRBV28 and TRBJ2-1, the complete variable domain reads DVKVTQSSRYLVKRTGEKVFLECVQDMDHENMFWYRQDPGLGLRLIYFSYDVKMKEKGDIPEGYSVSREKKERFSLILESASTNQTSMYLCASSIAGYEQFFGPGTRLTVL.

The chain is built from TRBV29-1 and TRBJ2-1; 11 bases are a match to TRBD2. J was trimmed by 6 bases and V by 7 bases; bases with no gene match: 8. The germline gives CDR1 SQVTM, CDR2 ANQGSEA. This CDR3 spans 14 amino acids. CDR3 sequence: CSAGRLAGTNEQFF. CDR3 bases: TGCAGCGCTGGGAGACTAGCGGGGACCAATGAGCAGTTCTTC.

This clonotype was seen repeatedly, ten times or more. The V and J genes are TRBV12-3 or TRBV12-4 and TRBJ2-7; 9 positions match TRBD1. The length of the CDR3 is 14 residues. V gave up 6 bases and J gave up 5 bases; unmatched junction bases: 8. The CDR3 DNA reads TGTGCCAGCAGCACCGGGACAGGGTCTCACGAGCAGTACTTC. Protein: CASSTGTGSHEQYF.

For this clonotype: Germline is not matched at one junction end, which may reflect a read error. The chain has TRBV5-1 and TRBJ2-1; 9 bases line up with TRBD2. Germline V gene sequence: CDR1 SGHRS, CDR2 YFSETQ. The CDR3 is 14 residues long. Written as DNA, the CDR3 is TGTGCCAGCAGCGGGGGGTGGTCGGACAATGAGCAGTCCTTC. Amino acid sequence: CASSGGWSDNEQSF.

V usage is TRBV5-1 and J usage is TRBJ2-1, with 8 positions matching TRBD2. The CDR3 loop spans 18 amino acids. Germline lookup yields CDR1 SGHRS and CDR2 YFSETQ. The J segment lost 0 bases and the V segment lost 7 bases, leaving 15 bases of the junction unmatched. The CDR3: CASLGGMSSGHSYNEQFF. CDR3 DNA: TGCGCCAGCTTGGGGGGTATGTCTAGCGGGCACTCCTACAATGAGCAGTTCTTC.

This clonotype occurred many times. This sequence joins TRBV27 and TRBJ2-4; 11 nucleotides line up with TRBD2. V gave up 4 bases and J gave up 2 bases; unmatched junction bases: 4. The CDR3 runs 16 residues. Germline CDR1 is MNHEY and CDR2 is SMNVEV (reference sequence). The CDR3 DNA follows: TGTGCCAGCAGTTCCGGACTAGCGGGCCCCAAAAACATTCAGTACTTC. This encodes CASSSGLAGPKNIQYF.

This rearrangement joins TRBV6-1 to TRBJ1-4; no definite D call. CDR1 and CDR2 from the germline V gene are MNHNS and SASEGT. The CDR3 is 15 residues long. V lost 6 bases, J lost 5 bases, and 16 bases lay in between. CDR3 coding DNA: TGTGCCAGCAGGATCGGCCAGCTTCGAAATGAAAAACTGTTTTTT. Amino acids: CASRIGQLRNEKLFF.

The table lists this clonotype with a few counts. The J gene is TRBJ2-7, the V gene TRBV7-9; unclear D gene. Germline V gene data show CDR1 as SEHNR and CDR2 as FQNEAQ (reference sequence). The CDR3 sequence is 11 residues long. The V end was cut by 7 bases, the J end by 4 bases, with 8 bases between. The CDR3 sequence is CASTSAYEQYF. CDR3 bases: TGTGCCAGCACCTCGGCTTACGAGCAGTACTTC.

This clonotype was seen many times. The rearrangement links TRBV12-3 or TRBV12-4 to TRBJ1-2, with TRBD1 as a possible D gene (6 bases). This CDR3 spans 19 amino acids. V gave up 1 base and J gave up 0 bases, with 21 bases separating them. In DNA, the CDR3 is TGTGCCAGCAGTTTAGAGGGACAAGCCTTGACAGGAACTAACTATGGCTACACCTTC. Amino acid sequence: CASSLEGQALTGTNYGYTF.

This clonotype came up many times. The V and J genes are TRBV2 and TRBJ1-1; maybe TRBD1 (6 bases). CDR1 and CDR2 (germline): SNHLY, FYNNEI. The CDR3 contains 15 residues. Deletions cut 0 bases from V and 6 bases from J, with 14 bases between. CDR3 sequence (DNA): TGTGCCAGCAGTGAAGCCGGCAGGGGTTTCGCTGAAGCTTTCTTT. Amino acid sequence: CASSEAGRGFAEAFF.

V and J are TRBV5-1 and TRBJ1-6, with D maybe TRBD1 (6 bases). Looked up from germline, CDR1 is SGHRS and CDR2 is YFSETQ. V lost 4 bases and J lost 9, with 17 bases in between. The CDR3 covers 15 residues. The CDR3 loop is CASSVTTGQVSPLHF. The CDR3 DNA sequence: TGCGCCAGCAGCGTGACAACGGGACAAGTTTCACCCCTCCACTTT.